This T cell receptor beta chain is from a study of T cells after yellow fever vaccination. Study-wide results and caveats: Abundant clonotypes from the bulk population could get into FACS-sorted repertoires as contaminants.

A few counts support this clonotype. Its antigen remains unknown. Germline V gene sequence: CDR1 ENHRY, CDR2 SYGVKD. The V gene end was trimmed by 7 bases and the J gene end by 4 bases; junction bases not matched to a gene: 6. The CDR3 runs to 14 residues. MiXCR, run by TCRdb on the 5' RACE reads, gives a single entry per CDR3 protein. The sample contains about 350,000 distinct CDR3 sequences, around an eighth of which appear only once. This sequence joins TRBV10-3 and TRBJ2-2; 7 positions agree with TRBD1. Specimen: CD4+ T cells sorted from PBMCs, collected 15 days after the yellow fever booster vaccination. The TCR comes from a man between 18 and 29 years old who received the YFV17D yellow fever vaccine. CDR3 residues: CAIKGQSRTGELFF. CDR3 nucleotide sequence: TGTGCCATCAAGGGACAGTCACGCACCGGGGAGCTGTTTTTT.